The present entry profiles one TCR beta chain with its context. This sample is drawn from a study of shared clonotypes between healthy human individuals. V lost 1 base to trimming and J lost 3 bases; unmatched junction nucleotides: 3. Germline V gene lookup returns CDR1 SEHNR and CDR2 FQNEAQ (reference sequence). CDR3 length equals 15 residues. Clones were read by immunoSEQ multiplex PCR, and TCRdb kept only the in-frame ones, dropping some. Of about 2.1 million clones detected, roughly 93% appear once; the ten largest clones hold around 1.7%. CD45RO-negative, CCR7-positively selected cells formed the naive CD8 fraction, excluding terminally differentiated effector memory CD45RA+ cells.

The chain has TRBV7-9 and TRBJ2-1, with 7 bases that match TRBD2. The sequencing input was naive CD8+ T cells from PBMCs. The TCR originated in a man aged 18 to 30 in good health. Some clones in this sample may be carry-over from other donors' samples. The CDR3 nucleotides are TGTGCCAGCAGCTTAGAAGGACTAGTCTACAATGAGCAGTTCTTC. Its translation is CASSLEGLVYNEQFF.